Presented here are 32 T cell receptor beta chains from one specimen sequenced in a study of blood T cells in healthy people across ages. Using a J-beta primer mix together with a sample-barcoded 5' primer, a second PCR was run for roughly 6 to 11 cycles. Each CDR3 protein is one row after TCRdb ran MiXCR on the 5' RACE reads. The table includes some 790,000 distinct CDR3 sequences, under 35% detected once. The specimen was blood. These receptors were obtained from a woman of 80 years or more in good health.

This clonotype has ten or more counts. This chain joins TRBV10-3 and TRBJ2-1; D uncertain. Germline-derived CDR1 and CDR2 are ENHRY and SYGVKD. The germline V and J ends were trimmed by 4 bases and 7 bases, with 11 bases remaining between them. This CDR3 region has 13 residues. Written as DNA, the CDR3 is TGTGCCATCAGTGTTGAGACTCTTAATGAGCAGTTCTTC. Protein: CAISVETLNEQFF.

In this sample, this clonotype turned up many times. This CDR3 reads CASSYGTGGNQPQHF. CDR3 coding DNA: TGTGCCAGCAGCTATGGGACAGGGGGCAATCAGCCCCAGCATTTT. The chain carries TRBV7-9 and TRBJ1-5, with 10 bases identical to TRBD1. V shed 4 bases and J 2 bases; nucleotides not matched to a gene: 2. Germline V gene sequence: CDR1 SEHNR, CDR2 FQNEAQ (reference sequence). The CDR3 covers 15 residues.

In its sample, this clonotype was seen a few times. V usage is TRBV6-6 and J usage is TRBJ2-2, with 7 bases that match TRBD1. This CDR3 is built from 15 residues. V gave up 3 bases and J gave up 5 bases; unmatched junction bases: 6. The germline V gene has CDR1 MNHNY and CDR2 SVGAGI (reference sequence). The CDR3 DNA follows: TGTGCCAGCAGTTATAGTCAGGGGGAGACCGGGGAGCTGTTTTTT. This translates into CASSYSQGETGELFF.

The chain joins TRBV6-1 to TRBJ2-2, with 7 nucleotides matching TRBD1. V lost 8 bases to trimming and J lost 5 bases; unmatched junction nucleotides: 8. This CDR3 comprises 14 residues. CDR1 is MNHNS, CDR2 SASEGT, per germline. CDR3 amino acids: CASERQGETGELFF. The CDR3 DNA is TGTGCCAGCGAGAGGCAGGGGGAGACCGGGGAGCTGTTTTTT.

In the case of this clonotype: A much larger clone lies one base from this, so it may be a read error. This chain joins TRBV20-1 and TRBJ2-1; 10 nucleotides align to TRBD2. V shed 3 bases and J 7 bases; nucleotides not matched to a gene: 12. This CDR3 is 16 amino acids long. Germline values: CDR1 DFQATT, CDR2 SNEGSKA (reference sequence). CDR3 in DNA: TGCAGTGCTAGCCCGGCAGCGGGGGGGGCGAGGAATGAGCAGTTCTTC. Protein: CSASPAAGGARNEQFF.

This clonotype was recorded many times. J is TRBJ1-6 and V is TRBV28; D not resolved. V was cut by 2 bases and J by 7 bases, with 6 bases left in between. This CDR3 has 13 residues. Germline V CDR1 and CDR2: MDHEN, SYDVKM. The CDR3 nucleotides are TGTGCCAGCAGTTTACATGGAAATTCACCCCTCCACTTT. Amino acid sequence: CASSLHGNSPLHF.

At least ten counts were recorded for this clonotype. This chain connects TRBV21-1 to TRBJ2-7; TRBD2 was called by the table and not checked on the DNA. TRBV21-1 is assigned pseudogene status. This CDR3 has 14 amino acids. In DNA form, the CDR3 reads TGTGCCAGCAGCGGAGGGAGGGACTTCTGCGAGCAGTACTTC. This translates into CASSGGRDFCEQYF.

This clonotype was recorded at least ten times. This chain uses TRBV6-5 with TRBJ2-1; 8 nucleotides line up with TRBD1. The CDR3 totals 15 residues. The germline gives CDR1 MNHEY, CDR2 SVGAGI. V was clipped by 0 bases and J by 5 bases; unmatched bases: 3. The CDR3 nucleotides read TGTGCCAGCAGTTACTCGCTGACAGGGGACAATGAGCAGTTCTTC. This translates into CASSYSLTGDNEQFF.

This clonotype was recorded many times. The chain uses TRBV3-1 and TRBJ2-3, with TRBD2 identical over 15 bases. V shed 4 bases and J 3 bases; nucleotides not matched to a gene: 5. Germline V CDR1 and CDR2: LGHDT, YNNKEL (reference sequence). The CDR3 is 17 amino acids. CDR3 protein: CASSPRGTSGGTDTQYF. CDR3 in DNA: TGTGCCAGCAGCCCTCGAGGGACTAGCGGGGGGACAGATACGCAGTATTTT.

V gene TRBV11-2 combines with J gene TRBJ2-1, with TRBD2 matching over 9 bases. The DNA end is more similar to TRBJ2-7, so the J call may be wrong. The germline V gene encodes CDR1 SGHAT and CDR2 FQNNGV. The CDR3 length is 17 residues. This CDR3 reads CASSFGSGSPSYNEQYF. In nucleotides, the CDR3 is TGTGCCAGCAGCTTCGGTAGCGGGAGCCCCTCCTACAATGAGCAGTACTTC.

The chain has TRBV20-1 and TRBJ2-3, with D possibly called TRBD1 or TRBD2 (5 bases each). Germline assignment: CDR1 DFQATT and CDR2 SNEGSKA (reference sequence). Trimming removed 5 bases at V and 1 base at J, with 13 bases between. There are 14 residues in the CDR3. The CDR3 coding sequence is TGCAGTGCTCCCGGGACCCAAGGCACAGATACGCAGTATTTT. It encodes CSAPGTQGTDTQYF.

This clonotype has a count of ten or more. The genes are TRBV13 and TRBJ2-1; 8 bases line up with TRBD1. Germline CDR1 reads PRHDT; CDR2 reads FYEKMQ (reference sequence). V lost 3 bases, J lost 5 bases, and 6 bases stayed unmatched. The CDR3 length is 15 residues. The CDR3 protein is CASSFDRGRNNEQFF. CDR3 DNA: TGTGCCAGCAGCTTCGACAGGGGAAGAAACAATGAGCAGTTCTTC.

This clonotype was recorded a few times. V gene TRBV11-2 combines with J gene TRBJ2-3, with 10 bases matching TRBD2. Germline assignment: CDR1 SGHAT and CDR2 FQNNGV. This CDR3 comprises 19 residues. V was pared by 5 bases and J by 1 base, with 15 bases of the junction left unmatched. The DNA of the CDR3 is TGTGCCAGCAGCCGCCAATCCCATCTAGCGGGGGACGGCACAGATACGCAGTATTTT. This gives the protein CASSRQSHLAGDGTDTQYF.

This clonotype was counted at least ten times. This CDR3 is CASSLVSGPTQETQYF. For the CDR3, the DNA is TGTGCCAGCAGTTTAGTGAGCGGGCCAACCCAAGAGACCCAGTACTTC. The chain uses TRBV12-3 or TRBV12-4 and TRBJ2-5, with D possibly TRBD2 on 6 matching bases. This CDR3 is 16 amino acids long. The V end was cut by 1 base, the J end by 1 base, with 13 bases between.

This clonotype was recorded a few times. This may be a read error: a much more frequent sequence differs by one nucleotide. This rearrangement joins TRBV20-1 to TRBJ2-1; 13 bases are a match to TRBD2. The CDR3 consists of 15 residues. Per the germline V gene, CDR1 is DFQATT and CDR2 is SNEGSKA (reference sequence). The V and J ends lost 1 base and 10 bases, in that order; junction bases with no gene match: 7. The CDR3 nucleotides are TGCAGTGCTAGAGGGGGGACTAGCGGGGCCTACGAGCAGTTCTTC. This translates into CSARGGTSGAYEQFF.

This clonotype was seen ten or more times. The chain has TRBV4-3 and TRBJ1-5; D remains unclear. Trimming shortened V by 0 bases and J by 3 bases, and 9 bases separated the two germline ends. The CDR3 spans 15 residues. Per germline, CDR1 LGHNA and CDR2 YSLEER. CDR3 sequence: CASSQDSQNNQPQHF. The CDR3 coding sequence is TGCGCCAGCAGCCAAGATAGCCAGAACAATCAGCCCCAGCATTTT.

This clonotype appeared a few times. J is TRBJ1-1 and V is TRBV7-2; TRBD1 matches 10 bases. V lost 5 bases, J lost 5 bases, and 11 bases stayed unmatched. Germline V CDR1 and CDR2: SGHTA, FQGNSA. This CDR3 is 16 amino acids long. CDR3 residues: CASSQRDRGGSTEAFF. The CDR3 coding sequence is TGTGCCAGCAGCCAACGGGACAGGGGAGGGTCAACTGAAGCTTTCTTT.

J is TRBJ1-5 and V is TRBV28, with D hard to call. Germline V gene data show CDR1 as MDHEN and CDR2 as SYDVKM. The ends were cut back, 2 bases at V and 0 bases at J, with 8 bases in the middle. The CDR3 is 15 residues long. CDR3 sequence (DNA): TGTGCCAGCAGTTTAGTAGTTTATAGCAATCAGCCCCAGCATTTT. Its protein product is CASSLVVYSNQPQHF.

This clonotype came up many times. The chain links TRBV20-1 to TRBJ2-6; 9 nucleotides align to TRBD1. Germline V gene sequence: CDR1 DFQATT, CDR2 SNEGSKA (reference sequence). The CDR3 loop spans 17 amino acids. V was pared by 2 bases and J by 0 bases, with 5 bases of the junction left unmatched. The CDR3 coding sequence is TGCAGTGCTAGACGGGACAGGGTCGGCTCTGGGGCCAACGTCCTGACTTTC. The encoded protein is CSARRDRVGSGANVLTF.

This clonotype was seen repeatedly, ten times or more. This chain connects TRBV7-2 to TRBJ2-5; D not certain. The V end was cut by 4 bases, the J end by 8 bases, with 14 bases between. The CDR3 consists of 13 residues. Germline loops: CDR1 SGHTA, CDR2 FQGNSA. The CDR3 nucleotides are TGTGCCAGCAGCTCTGGGGTAGGCCCTACCCAGTACTTC. Translating gives CASSSGVGPTQYF. Together with reference TRBV7-2 and TRBJ2-5, the CDR3 gives the full variable domain: GAGVSQSPSNKVTEKGKDVELRCDPISGHTALYWYRQSLGQGLEFLIYFQGNSAPDKSGLPSDRFSAERTGGSVSTLTIQRTQQEDSAVYLCASSSGVGPTQYFGPGTRLLVL.

J is TRBJ2-2 and V is TRBV12-3 or TRBV12-4, with 8 positions matching TRBD1. V was clipped by 7 bases and J by 1 base; unmatched bases: 5. This CDR3 spans 15 amino acids. The CDR3 is CASNAGQVNTGELFF. The CDR3 DNA sequence: TGTGCCAGCAATGCGGGACAGGTGAACACCGGGGAGCTGTTTTTT.

Ten or more counts support this clonotype. The V and J genes are TRBV20-1 and TRBJ1-5; TRBD1 matches 7 bases. Germline lookup yields CDR1 DFQATT and CDR2 SNEGSKA (reference sequence). The J segment lost 4 bases and the V segment lost 6 bases, leaving 9 bases of the junction unmatched. The CDR3 has 14 amino acids. The CDR3 sequence: CSATRTGRNQPQHF. CDR3 nucleotide sequence: TGCAGTGCCACTCGGACAGGCCGAAATCAGCCCCAGCATTTT.

This sequence joins TRBV20-1 and TRBJ2-2; D unclear. The CDR3 covers 12 residues. From germline, CDR1 is DFQATT and CDR2 SNEGSKA (reference sequence). With 0 bases removed from V and 7 bases from J, the gap between germline ends came to 6 bases. Here the CDR3 reads CSARELCGELFF. CDR3 bases: TGCAGTGCTAGAGAGCTGTGCGGGGAGCTGTTTTTT.

This clonotype was recorded at least ten times. The chain uses TRBV20-1 and TRBJ2-1; TRBD2 matches 7 bases. The germline CDR1 and CDR2 sequences are DFQATT and SNEGSKA (reference sequence). The CDR3 covers 16 residues. Trimming cost V 6 bases and J 14 bases; bases outside gene matches: 25. The CDR3 DNA reads TGCAGTGCCGCCGGGAACAGTGGGCTAGCGGTCCGTATTGAGTTCTTC. Its protein product is CSAAGNSGLAVRIEFF.

V and J are TRBV7-3 and TRBJ2-1, with a weak D call TRBD2 (5 bases). The CDR3 consists of 14 residues. Trimming cost V 4 bases and J 9 bases, with 16 bases left between them. Germline lookup yields CDR1 SGHTA and CDR2 FQGTGA. The CDR3, as DNA: TGTGCCAGCAGCTATAATACTAGGTTCGGTGAGCAGTTCTTC. This gives the protein CASSYNTRFGEQFF.

In regard to this clonotype: A much larger clonotype is one base distant, so this may be a read error. The genes are TRBV6-4 and TRBJ2-1; possible D gene TRBD2, 5 bases. The J call may be mistaken, given a closer DNA end match to TRBJ2-7. Germline V CDR1 and CDR2: MRHNA, SNTAGT. The CDR3 totals 20 residues. The CDR3 DNA sequence: TGTGCCAGCAGTGACTTAGATGGGAGCAGCCCCCCAATAATGGATTATGAGCAGTACTTC. It specifies CASSDLDGSSPPIMDYEQYF.

This clonotype was seen repeatedly, ten times or more. This chain connects TRBV7-2 to TRBJ2-3; 7 bases are shared with TRBD1. This CDR3 is built from 14 residues. V lost 5 bases, J lost 5 bases, and 7 bases stayed unmatched. Germline CDR1 is SGHTA and CDR2 is FQGNSA. The chain's CDR3 is CASSQDRRRDTQYF. The CDR3 DNA sequence: TGTGCCAGCAGCCAGGACAGGAGAAGAGATACGCAGTATTTT.

This clonotype appeared a few times. The chain employs TRBV6-2 or TRBV6-3 and TRBJ2-1, with D perhaps matching TRBD2 (7 bases). The DNA end lines up better with TRBJ2-7; the J call may be wrong. The CDR3 consists of 15 residues. Germline V CDR1 and CDR2: MNHEY, SVGEGT. As DNA, the CDR3 is TGTGCCAGCACCAGCTCGGGGGGCCACTACAATGAGCAGTACTTC. The encoded protein is CASTSSGGHYNEQYF.

This clonotype was picked up many times. V gene TRBV18 combines with J gene TRBJ1-6; D gene uncertain. Germline loops: CDR1 KGHSH, CDR2 LQKENI. V shed 3 bases and J shed 6 bases, with 3 bases lying between them. This CDR3 has 12 residues. CDR3 protein: CASSPFNSPLHF. The CDR3 DNA sequence: TGTGCCAGCTCACCTTTTAATTCACCCCTCCACTTT.

This clonotype came up many times. CDR3 protein: CASSLGQFSEAFF. The DNA of the CDR3 is TGCGCCAGCAGCTTGGGGCAGTTCTCTGAAGCTTTCTTT. This chain connects TRBV5-1 to TRBJ1-1, with no clear D. Trimming cost V 0 bases and J 6 bases, with 9 bases left between them. This CDR3 spans 13 amino acids. Germline CDR1 SGHRS, CDR2 YFSETQ.

This clonotype showed up many times. The chain carries TRBV7-9 and TRBJ1-2; D is perhaps TRBD1 (5 bases). This CDR3 comprises 14 residues. V gave up 5 bases and J gave up 4 bases, with 14 bases separating them. Germline V gives CDR1 SEHNR, CDR2 FQNEAQ (reference sequence). DNA for the CDR3: TGTGCCAGCAGCGCTGATCAGGGCGGCTATGGCTACACCTTC. As protein: CASSADQGGYGYTF.

This clonotype was seen a few times. The chain has TRBV7-9 and TRBJ1-1; D is unresolved. This CDR3 comprises 14 residues. The V end lost 4 bases, the J end lost 4 bases, and 13 bases lay between the germline ends. Germline V gene sequence: CDR1 SEHNR, CDR2 FQNEAQ (reference sequence). The CDR3 spells CASSWGGRSTEAFF. CDR3 DNA: TGTGCCAGCAGCTGGGGAGGGCGATCCACTGAAGCTTTCTTT.